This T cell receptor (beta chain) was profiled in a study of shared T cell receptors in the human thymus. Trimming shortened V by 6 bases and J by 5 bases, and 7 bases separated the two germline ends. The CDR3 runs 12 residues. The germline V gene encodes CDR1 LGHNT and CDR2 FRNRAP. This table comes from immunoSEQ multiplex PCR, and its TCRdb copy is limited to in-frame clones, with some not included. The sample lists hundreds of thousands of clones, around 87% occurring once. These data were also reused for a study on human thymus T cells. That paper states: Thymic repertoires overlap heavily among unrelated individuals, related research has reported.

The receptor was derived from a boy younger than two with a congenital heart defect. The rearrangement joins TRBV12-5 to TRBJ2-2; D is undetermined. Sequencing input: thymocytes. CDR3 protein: CASGLVTGELFF. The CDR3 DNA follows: TGTGCTAGTGGCTTAGTGACCGGGGAGCTGTTTTTT.